Sequencing of this T cell receptor (beta chain) was carried out in a study of blood T cell repertoires in COVID-19. The study recruited people aged roughly 18 to 95 years across about two dozen US areas. Data came from immunoSEQ multiplex PCR; TCRdb stores just in-frame clones and leaves some out. The sample yields fewer than 400,000 clones, 85% seen once. The sample taken for sequencing was PBMCs or T cells enriched from blood (not recorded which). The clonotype comes from a woman in her 30s who had been exposed to COVID-19.

The CDR3 DNA is TGTGCCAGCAGTCCAGGTGGGGAGCAGTACTTC. Translating gives CASSPGGEQYF. This chain uses TRBV27 with TRBJ2-7, with unresolved D. The germline gives CDR1 MNHEY, CDR2 SMNVEV (reference sequence). Trimming removed 5 bases at V and 7 bases at J, with 9 bases between. CDR3 length: 11 residues.